This TCR beta chain was sequenced for a study of blood T cell repertoires in COVID-19. Overall study context: Whether acute or convalescent, the COVID-19 samples came from the United States, Italy and Spain. T cells, B-cell-depleted T cells, or PBMCs provided the cDNA or gDNA that served as material.

Under the authors' procedure: Reference gene primer amplification in the assay estimated nucleated cell counts. Assay: immunoSEQ multiplex PCR; the TCRdb copy retains only in-frame clones and omits some. V and J calls and clone size are as listed in that table; D and trimming were resolved from the DNA. In the table there are some 150,000 clones, 85% to 90% of which are singletons. Germline V gene lookup returns CDR1 MNHNY and CDR2 SVGAGI (reference sequence). V was pared by 6 bases and J by 7 bases, with 10 bases of the junction left unmatched. The CDR3 spans 15 residues. The sequenced sample was peripheral blood. This sequence originates from a woman in her thirties or forties with acute or convalescent COVID-19. V usage is TRBV6-6 and J usage is TRBJ2-1, with TRBD1 identical over 9 bases. In DNA, the CDR3 is TGTGCCAGCAGGTGGCCGGGACAGGGTGTAAATGAGCAGTTCTTC. It specifies CASRWPGQGVNEQFF.